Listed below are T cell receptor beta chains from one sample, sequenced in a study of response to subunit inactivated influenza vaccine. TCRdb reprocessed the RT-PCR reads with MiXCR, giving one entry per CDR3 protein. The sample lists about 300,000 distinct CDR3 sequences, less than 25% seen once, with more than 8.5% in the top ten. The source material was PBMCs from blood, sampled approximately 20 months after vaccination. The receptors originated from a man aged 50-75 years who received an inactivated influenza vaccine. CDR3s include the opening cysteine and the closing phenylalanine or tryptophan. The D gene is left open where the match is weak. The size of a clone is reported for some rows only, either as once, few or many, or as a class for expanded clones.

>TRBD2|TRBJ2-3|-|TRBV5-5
TGTGCCAGCAGCTCCCTGACCGAACTAGCGGGGTATCCAGATACGCAGTATTTT
CASSSLTELAGYPDTQYF
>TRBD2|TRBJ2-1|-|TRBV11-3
TGTGCCAGCAGCTTAGGAGCTAGCGGGATGATTGAGCAGTTCTTC
CASSLGASGMIEQFF
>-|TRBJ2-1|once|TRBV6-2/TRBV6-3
TGTGCCAGCAGTACTAAGGACAGTCATCCGTTCTTC
CASSTKDSHPFF
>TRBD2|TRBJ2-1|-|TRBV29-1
TGCAGCCTTGAAGCCGGACTAGCGGGACCCTACATCGATGAGCAGTTCTTC
CSLEAGLAGPYIDEQFF
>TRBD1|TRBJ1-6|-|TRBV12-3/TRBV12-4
TGTGCCAGCAGAACCGGGACAGGGGGAAATAATTCACCCCTCCACTTT
CASRTGTGGNNSPLHF
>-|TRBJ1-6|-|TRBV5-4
TGTGCCAGCAGCTTGGCCGGCGATTTTATTTCACCCCTCCACTTT
CASSLAGDFISPLHF
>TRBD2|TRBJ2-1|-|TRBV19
TGTGCCAGTAGTACCCGGGGGGACTCCTACAATGAGCAGTTCTTC
CASSTRGDSYNEQFF
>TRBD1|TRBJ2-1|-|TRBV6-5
TGTGCCAGCAGTTCCGGGACAGTTAGACTTTTTGAGCAGTTCTTC
CASSSGTVRLFEQFF
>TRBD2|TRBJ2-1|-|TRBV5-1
TGCGCCAGCAGCCCGAGCGGGAGGCAAAGCTCCTACAATGAGCAGTTCTTC
CASSPSGRQSSYNEQFF
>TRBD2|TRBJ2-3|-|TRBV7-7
TGTGCCAGCAGCTTACTCTCTCCAACTAGCGGGAGTCCAGATACGCAGTATTTT
CASSLLSPTSGSPDTQYF
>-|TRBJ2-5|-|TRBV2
TGTGCCAGCAGTGATTGGCAGCAAGAGACCCAGTACTTC
CASSDWQQETQYF
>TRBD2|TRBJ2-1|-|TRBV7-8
TGTGCCAGCAGCGGTGTAGCGGGGCTCTCCTACAATGAGCAGTTCTTC
CASSGVAGLSYNEQFF
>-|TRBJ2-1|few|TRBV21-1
TGTGCCAGCAGCGCGCATCCGGGACAGGAGGGAGGCAATGAGCAGTTCTTC
CASSAHPGQEGGNEQFF
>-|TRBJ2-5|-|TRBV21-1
TGTGCCAGCAGCGGGGAGCGGGACCTGGGAGAGACCCAGTACTTC
CASSGERDLGETQYF
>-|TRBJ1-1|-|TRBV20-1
TGCAGTGCTCCAAATAGTGGTCCTGAAGCTTTCTTT
CSAPNSGPEAFF
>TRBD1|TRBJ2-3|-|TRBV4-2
TGTGCCAGCAGCCGGGGACAGCTGGGAGATACGCAGTATTTT
CASSRGQLGDTQYF
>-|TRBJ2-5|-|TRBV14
TGTGCCAGCAGTCGCTCCCTGCTCGGGGTAGAGACCCAGTACTTC
CASSRSLLGVETQYF
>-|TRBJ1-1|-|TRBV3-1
TGTGCCAGCAGCCAAGATGGGGGGGGGTTCACTGAAGCTTTCTTT
CASSQDGGGFTEAFF
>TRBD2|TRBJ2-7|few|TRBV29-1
TGCAGCGTGGGGGACTACATCAACCCCTACGAGCAGTACTTC
CSVGDYINPYEQYF
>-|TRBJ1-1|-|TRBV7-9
TGTGCCAGCAGCCCACAGGGAATTAACACTGAAGCTTTCTTT
CASSPQGINTEAFF
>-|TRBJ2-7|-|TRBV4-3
TGCGCCAGCAGCCAAGGCCCCGATAGCTACGAGCAGTACTTC
CASSQGPDSYEQYF
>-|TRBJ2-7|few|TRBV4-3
TGCGCCAGCAGCCAGTCCGGGATCCACGAGCAGTACTTC
CASSQSGIHEQYF
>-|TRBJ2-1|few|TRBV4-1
TGCGCCAGCAGCCAAGCCCTCCCGAGCTCCTACAATGAGCAGTTCTTC
CASSQALPSSYNEQFF
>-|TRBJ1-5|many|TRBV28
TGTGCCAGCAGTTCGTCCGCTTTAGGCAATCAGCCCCAGCATTTT
CASSSSALGNQPQHF
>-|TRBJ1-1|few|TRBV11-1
TGTGCCAGCAGCTCCACCAGGGGATACCACCTAGAAACCACTGAAGCTTTCTTT
CASSSTRGYHLETTEAFF
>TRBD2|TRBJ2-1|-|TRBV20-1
TGCAGTGCTACGGGGGGGGCTCCCAACAATGAGCAGTTCTTC
CSATGGAPNNEQFF
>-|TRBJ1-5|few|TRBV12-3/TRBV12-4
TGTGCCAGCAGCAGGGATCAGGCCCGGCCCCAGCATTTT
CASSRDQARPQHF
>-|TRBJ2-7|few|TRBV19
TGTGCCAGTAGTATAGTGATGGGACGCGACGAGCAGTACTTC
CASSIVMGRDEQYF
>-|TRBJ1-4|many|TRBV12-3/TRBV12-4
TGTGCCAGCAGCCCCGGACGGTCAACTAATGAAAAACTGTTTTTT
CASSPGRSTNEKLFF
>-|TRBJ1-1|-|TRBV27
TGTGCCAGCACCCCTACGGGGGGGGCGAAGACTGAAGCTTTCTTT
CASTPTGGAKTEAFF
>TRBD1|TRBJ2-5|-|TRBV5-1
TGCGCCAGCAGCTGGGGGACAGGGGACTTTTCAGAGACCCAGTACTTC
CASSWGTGDFSETQYF
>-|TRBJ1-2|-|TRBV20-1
TGCAGTGCTAGCGCTCGGGGAGGGAACTATGGCTACACCTTC
CSASARGGNYGYTF
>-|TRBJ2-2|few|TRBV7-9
TGTGCCAGCATACAGGCGATGAACACCGGGGAGCTGTTTTTT
CASIQAMNTGELFF
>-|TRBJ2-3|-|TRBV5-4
TGTGCCAGCAGCTACGACACAGGGACCACACACACAGATACGCAGTATTTT
CASSYDTGTTHTDTQYF
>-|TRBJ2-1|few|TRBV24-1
TGTGCCACCAGTGGTGCCTTCGAGCAGTTCTTC
CATSGAFEQFF
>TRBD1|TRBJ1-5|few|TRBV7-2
TGTGCCAGCAGCCCCCAGACAGGGGACCCCAATCACCCCCAGCATTTT
CASSPQTGDPNHPQHF
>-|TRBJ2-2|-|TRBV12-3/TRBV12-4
TGTGCCAGCAGTACAGGGTTCCCCGGGGAGCTGTTTTTT
CASSTGFPGELFF
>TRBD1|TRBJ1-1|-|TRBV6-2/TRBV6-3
TGTGCCAGCAGTTGGACAGGGAGCAACACTGAAGCTTTCTTT
CASSWTGSNTEAFF
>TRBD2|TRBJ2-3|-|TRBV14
TGTGCCAGCAGCCAAGTCCTAGCGGGGTATACGCAGTATTTT
CASSQVLAGYTQYF
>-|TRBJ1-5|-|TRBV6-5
TGTGCCAGCGGTTCAGGGGTGGTTCAGCCCCGGCATTTT
CASGSGVVQPRHF
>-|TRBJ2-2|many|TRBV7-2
TGTGCCAGCAGCTTAAGGTCTTTGAACACCGGGGAGCTGTTTTTT
CASSLRSLNTGELFF
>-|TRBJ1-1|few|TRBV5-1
TGCGCCAGCACCTTAGACAGGAACACTGAAGCTTTCTTT
CASTLDRNTEAFF
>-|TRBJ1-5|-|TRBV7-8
TGTGCCAGCAGAACAATGTCGGTGGTTGAGGACAATCAGCCCCAGCATTTT
CASRTMSVVEDNQPQHF
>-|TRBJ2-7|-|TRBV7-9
TGTGCCAGCAGCTCCCAGCTTACGCCGTCCCTCGGCGAGCAGTACTTC
CASSSQLTPSLGEQYF
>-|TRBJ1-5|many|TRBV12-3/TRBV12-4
TGTGCCAGCACCGACGACAATCAGCCCCAGCATTTT
CASTDDNQPQHF
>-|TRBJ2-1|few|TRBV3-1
TGTGCCAGCAGCCGTCGGGGGACCACCTACAATGAGCAGTTCTTC
CASSRRGTTYNEQFF
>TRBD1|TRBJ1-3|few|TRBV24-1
TGTGCCACCAGCGGAACAGGGGAAGGAAACACCATATATTTT
CATSGTGEGNTIYF
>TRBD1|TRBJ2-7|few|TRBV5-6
TGTGCCAGCAGCTCCATGACAGGGCTCCCCTACGAGCAGTACTTC
CASSSMTGLPYEQYF
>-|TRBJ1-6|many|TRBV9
TGTGCCAGCAGCGGGGGAAATAATTCACCCCTCCACTTT
CASSGGNNSPLHF
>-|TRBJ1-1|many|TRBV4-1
TGCGCCAGCAGCTACCCGGGCGTGAACACTGAAGCTTTCTTT
CASSYPGVNTEAFF
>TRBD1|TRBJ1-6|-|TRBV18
TGTGCCAGCTTCCGAGACAGGGACAATTCACCCCTCCACTTT
CASFRDRDNSPLHF
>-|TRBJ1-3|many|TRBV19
TGTGCCAGTAGTCTGGGAGCCGGGGGGCTTCACTCTGGAAACACCATATATTTT
CASSLGAGGLHSGNTIYF
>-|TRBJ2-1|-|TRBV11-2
TGTGCCAGCAGCTTTAGATGGGATGAGCAGTTCTTC
CASSFRWDEQFF
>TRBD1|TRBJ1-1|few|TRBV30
TGTGCCTGGAGCGCCAGGGGGTGGGCTTTCTTT
CAWSARGWAFF